The present T cell receptor beta chain was sequenced within a study of tumor-infiltrating lymphocytes in primary liver carcinoma. Overall study context: The patient group consisted of men and women aged 30 to 69 years.

Study-level results: Pairs comparing tumor with adjacent tissue or blood overlapped less than pairs drawn from tumor regions.

This clonotype was seen repeatedly, ten times or more. What it binds is unknown. Starting material for RNA and DNA co-extraction consisted of about 17-32 mg of unsorted bulk tissue. The CDR3 covers 17 residues. Per the germline V gene, CDR1 is SGHTS and CDR2 is YDEGEE. V dropped 0 bases and J dropped 4; count of bases not matched to a gene: 7. Production of TCR beta cDNA used roughly 480 ng total RNA together with a constant-region primer. Slightly modified ARM-PCR served as the procedure for the TCR beta libraries. These libraries came from three rounds of nested multiplex PCR. Investigators reported that the first two PCR rounds, at 10 cycles each, used TRBV1-TRBV30 forward primers with a C-beta reverse primer. TCRdb used MiXCR to reprocess the multiplex PCR reads, holding one entry per CDR3 protein. The sample includes 35,000 to 50,000 distinct CDR3 sequences, roughly 77% seen only once; the top ten take less than 50%.

The receptor comes from a woman in her 30s with primary liver carcinoma and hepatitis B virus infection. The sequencing sample was made of tumor-adjacent normal liver tissue. The rearrangement links TRBV5-8 to TRBJ2-1, with 10 bases fitting TRBD1. The CDR3 sequence: CASSLALSGQGYNEQFF. CDR3 in DNA: TGTGCCAGCAGCTTGGCCTTATCGGGACAGGGGTACAATGAGCAGTTCTTC.